This T cell receptor beta chain was profiled in a study of OX40 agonist ivuxolimab in advanced cancers. Clones were read by immunoSEQ multiplex PCR, and TCRdb kept only the in-frame ones, dropping some. The sample has about 52,000 clones, around 93% seen once. The CDR3 loop spans 16 amino acids. Germline loops: CDR1 LNHDA, CDR2 SQIVND (reference sequence). Trimming cost V 0 bases and J 0 bases, with 11 bases left between them. The sample consisted of CD4+ or CD8+ T cells sorted from blood, taken in a trial of the OX40 agonist ivuxolimab. This chain joins TRBV19 and TRBJ1-1; possibly TRBD1 for D (5 bases). The receptor's source is an adult with an advanced solid tumor such as melanoma, head and neck, liver or kidney cancer. The CDR3 protein is CASSIDLRGMNTEAFF. The CDR3 DNA is TGTGCCAGTAGTATAGATCTTAGGGGCATGAACACTGAAGCTTTCTTT.